Listed below are T cell receptor beta chains from one sample, sequenced in a study of cytomegalovirus exposure and HLA in healthy donors. The protocol was immunoSEQ multiplex PCR, while the TCRdb copy is restricted to in-frame clones and leaves out a portion. The sample records about 140,000 clones, 82% being singletons. Sequenced: PBMCs. Receptors originate from a woman between 40 and 50 years old in good health and CMV-seronegative. The CDR3 runs from the conserved cysteine through the conserved F or W. Fields, in order: D gene, V gene, J gene, CDR3 protein. A D gene is named only where the DNA matches it firmly.

D gene: NA
V gene: TRBV7-9
J gene: TRBJ2-1
CDR3 protein: CSSRPGGIRAYEQFF

D gene: NA
V gene: TRBV7-6
J gene: TRBJ2-7
CDR3 protein: CASSQQAYYEQYF

D gene: TRBD2
V gene: TRBV7-3
J gene: TRBJ2-1
CDR3 protein: CASSSGLAGTLYNEQFF

D gene: NA
V gene: TRBV28
J gene: TRBJ2-1
CDR3 protein: CASSTAGSNNEQFF

D gene: NA
V gene: TRBV28
J gene: TRBJ2-3
CDR3 protein: CASSSGGATTDTQYF

D gene: NA
V gene: TRBV4-2
J gene: TRBJ2-7
CDR3 protein: CASSQETQILHGIYEQYF

D gene: NA
V gene: TRBV6-6
J gene: TRBJ2-1
CDR3 protein: CASSYGQGFYNEQFF

D gene: TRBD2
V gene: TRBV4-2
J gene: TRBJ2-5
CDR3 protein: CASSQSGSQETQYF

D gene: NA
V gene: TRBV5-1
J gene: TRBJ1-1
CDR3 protein: CASSLALGQASTEAFF

D gene: TRBD1
V gene: TRBV27
J gene: TRBJ2-3
CDR3 protein: CASSPPGGPKTDTQYF

D gene: TRBD1
V gene: TRBV9
J gene: TRBJ2-5
CDR3 protein: CASSVERGDREETQYF

D gene: NA
V gene: TRBV7-6
J gene: TRBJ1-1
CDR3 protein: CASSLAHNGGNTEAFF

D gene: NA
V gene: TRBV28
J gene: TRBJ2-1
CDR3 protein: CASSSASGDSSYNEQFF

D gene: TRBD2
V gene: TRBV19
J gene: TRBJ2-1
CDR3 protein: CASSPGGSGRRNEQFF

D gene: NA
V gene: TRBV5-1
J gene: TRBJ2-6
CDR3 protein: CASSPDRTGANVLTF

D gene: TRBD1
V gene: TRBV4-3
J gene: TRBJ2-7
CDR3 protein: CASSLGQGTYEQYF

D gene: TRBD1
V gene: TRBV5-1
J gene: TRBJ1-6
CDR3 protein: CASSAEPGTAVSPLHF

D gene: TRBD2
V gene: TRBV4-3
J gene: TRBJ2-1
CDR3 protein: CASSPQMAGGGNEQFF

D gene: TRBD1
V gene: TRBV18
J gene: TRBJ2-1
CDR3 protein: CASSPPGQGFGEQFF

D gene: TRBD1
V gene: TRBV6-5
J gene: TRBJ1-2
CDR3 protein: CASSYGLTGDGYTF

D gene: NA
V gene: TRBV5-1
J gene: TRBJ2-5
CDR3 protein: CASSIRGSAQYF

D gene: TRBD1
V gene: TRBV25-1
J gene: TRBJ1-6
CDR3 protein: CASSQEDRDDSPLHF

D gene: NA
V gene: TRBV15
J gene: TRBJ1-5
CDR3 protein: CATSRSGGGGNQPQHF

D gene: NA
V gene: TRBV18
J gene: TRBJ2-3
CDR3 protein: CASSAGQTDTQYF

D gene: NA
V gene: TRBV10-3
J gene: TRBJ1-2
CDR3 protein: CAIGTPPRGGYTF

D gene: NA
V gene: TRBV21-1
J gene: TRBJ2-7
CDR3 protein: CASSKSVSPGKVYEQYF

D gene: TRBD1
V gene: TRBV28
J gene: TRBJ2-2
CDR3 protein: CASSLRTGANTGELFF

D gene: NA
V gene: TRBV21-1
J gene: TRBJ2-6
CDR3 protein: CASNAGGSGANVLTF

D gene: TRBD1
V gene: TRBV28
J gene: TRBJ1-2
CDR3 protein: CASSLTGTAYGYTF

D gene: TRBD1
V gene: TRBV28
J gene: TRBJ2-7
CDR3 protein: CASKSPGRGRGSYEQYF

D gene: NA
V gene: TRBV6-1
J gene: TRBJ1-1
CDR3 protein: CASSAIGGSLSTEAFF

D gene: NA
V gene: TRBV5-1
J gene: TRBJ2-7
CDR3 protein: CASSLSPGAPYEQYF

D gene: TRBD1
V gene: TRBV28
J gene: TRBJ1-4
CDR3 protein: CASSPPTGAPGEKLFF

D gene: TRBD2
V gene: TRBV2
J gene: TRBJ2-7
CDR3 protein: CASSLSLAALYEQYF

D gene: NA
V gene: TRBV18
J gene: TRBJ1-1
CDR3 protein: CASSLSRGNTEAFF

D gene: NA
V gene: TRBV21-1
J gene: TRBJ2-5
CDR3 protein: CASSHTPSGTSGTPRSQETQYF